A single sample gave rise to the 20 T cell receptor beta chains below, sequenced in a study of T cells in Graves' hyperthyroidism and ophthalmopathy. TCR beta CDR3 regions were amplified from RNA transcripts. The primer set for the first-round RT-PCR of the TCR CDR3 was HTBI. TCRdb redid the calling of the multiplex PCR reads with MiXCR, one entry per CDR3 protein. The sample shows fewer than 850,000 distinct CDR3 sequences, approximately 15% of them seen only once. Source material: blood. Receptors were obtained from a man between 45 and 60 years old with Graves' hyperthyroidism.

This clonotype was detected a few times. CDR3 protein: CASSGTPEQFF. Written as DNA, the CDR3 is TGTGCCAGCAGCGGGACCCCTGAGCAGTTCTTC. J is TRBJ2-1 and V is TRBV6-2 or TRBV6-3, with D perhaps being TRBD1 or TRBD2 (5 bases each). Germline V gives CDR1 MNHEY, CDR2 SVGEGT. Trimming left V 6 bases short and J 9 bases short, with 9 bases between. CDR3 length: 11 amino acids.

This clonotype was observed many times. J is TRBJ1-2 and V is TRBV12-3 or TRBV12-4; D is unclear. The CDR3 runs to 11 residues. Trimming took off 4 bases at V and 7 bases at J, with 7 bases between the two ends. CDR3 in DNA: TGTGCCAGCAGTTACTCCCGTGGCTACACCTTC. It translates to CASSYSRGYTF.

This clonotype was picked up a small number of times. The rearrangement joins TRBV7-2 to TRBJ1-5; weak D call: TRBD1 (5 bases). V was clipped by 7 bases and J by 0 bases, with 13 bases between them. The length of the CDR3 is 15 residues. Looked up from germline, CDR1 is SGHTA and CDR2 is FQGNSA. CDR3 residues: CASTPEGNSNQPQHF. The CDR3 DNA reads TGTGCCAGCACCCCGGAGGGGAATAGCAATCAGCCCCAGCATTTT.

As regards this clonotype: This CDR3 is missing its conserved last phenylalanine or tryptophan, likely due to a read error. The chain is built from TRBV7-2 and TRBJ2-3; 14 nucleotides match TRBD2. Germline trimming cut 3 bases from V and 1 base from J; bases unmatched to any gene: 3. In germline, CDR1 is SGHTA, CDR2 FQGNSA. The CDR3 extends over 17 amino acids. CDR3 DNA sequence: TGTGCCAGCAGCTTGGAGACTAGCGGGAGGGGCACAGATACGCAGTATTGT. It translates to CASSLETSGRGTDTQYC.

This clonotype showed up many times. This chain connects TRBV6-2 or TRBV6-3 to TRBJ2-3; tentative D call: TRBD1 (6 bases). V was pared by 2 bases and J by 2 bases, with 11 bases between. Per the germline V gene, CDR1 is MNHEY and CDR2 is SVGEGT. The CDR3 length is 15 residues. In nucleotides, the CDR3 is TGTGCCAGCAGTTACGGGTCAGGGGACACAGATACGCAGTATTTT. Translating gives CASSYGSGDTDTQYF.

This clonotype was picked up a small number of times. The J gene is TRBJ2-5, the V gene TRBV28; 11 bases agree with TRBD2. Germline values: CDR1 MDHEN, CDR2 SYDVKM. The length of the CDR3 is 16 residues. Germline trimming cut 5 bases from V and 0 bases from J; bases unmatched to any gene: 5. The CDR3 protein is CASSQSTSGDQETQYF. Here the CDR3 DNA reads TGTGCCAGCAGTCAGTCGACTAGCGGGGACCAAGAGACCCAGTACTTC.

The CDR3 bases are TGTGCCTGGACCCCCGGACAGTACTACAATGAGCAGTTCTTC. It specifies CAWTPGQYYNEQFF. The V and J genes are TRBV30 and TRBJ2-1, with D perhaps matching TRBD1 (6 bases). This CDR3 is built from 14 residues. V lost 4 bases, J lost 3 bases, and 13 bases lay in between. Germline CDR1 reads GTSNPN; CDR2 reads SVGIG (reference sequence).

This chain uses TRBV5-1 with TRBJ2-7; 10 bases match TRBD2. Looked up from germline, CDR1 is SGHRS and CDR2 is YFSETQ. Trimming cost V 4 bases and J 6 bases; bases outside gene matches: 13. The CDR3 consists of 16 residues. CDR3 sequence reads: CASSAAALAGAREQYF. CDR3 DNA: TGCGCCAGCAGCGCCGCGGCCCTAGCGGGAGCGCGCGAGCAGTACTTC.

V usage is TRBV4-1 and J usage is TRBJ2-2, with 12 positions matching TRBD2. The CDR3 sequence is 21 residues long. V shed 3 bases and J 6 bases; nucleotides not matched to a gene: 20. Germline CDR1 and CDR2: MGHRA and YSYEKL. The CDR3: CASSHLGTSGYHNPGAGELFF. The CDR3 region has the DNA TGCGCCAGCAGCCACCTCGGGACTAGCGGGTACCACAACCCCGGGGCCGGGGAGCTGTTTTTT.

This clonotype was counted between two and nine times. This chain uses TRBV28 with TRBJ2-1; 14 bases are shared with TRBD2. The trim removed 10 bases at V and 7 bases at J, leaving 6 bases unmatched. The CDR3 runs to 14 residues. The germline V gene encodes CDR1 MDHEN and CDR2 SYDVKM. In DNA form, the CDR3 reads TGTGCCACCAAGGGACTAGCGGGAGCAAATGAGCAGTTCTTC. Translation gives CATKGLAGANEQFF.

This clonotype was counted many times. The V call is TRBV28, the J call TRBJ1-6; TRBD1 might be the D (5 bases). This CDR3 is built from 16 residues. The V end lost 5 bases, the J end lost 3 bases, and 14 bases lay between the germline ends. CDR1 is MDHEN, CDR2 SYDVKM, per germline. The CDR3 nucleotides are TGTGCCAGCAGTGCGTGGGGGGACGGCTATAATTCACCCCTCCACTTT. Its translation is CASSAWGDGYNSPLHF.

This clonotype was seen only a few times. This chain uses TRBV5-6 with TRBJ2-2; the match to TRBD1 covers 10 bases. V shed 4 bases and J 4 bases; nucleotides not matched to a gene: 7. Germline V gene data show CDR1 as SGHDT and CDR2 as YYEEEE. This CDR3 is built from 16 residues. In DNA, the CDR3 is TGTGCCAGCAGCCCTAACGGGGACAGGGGCACCGGGGAGCTGTTTTTT. Protein sequence: CASSPNGDRGTGELFF.

V is TRBV5-1 and J is TRBJ2-7; TRBD1 matches at 7 bases. CDR1 is SGHRS and CDR2 is YFSETQ in the germline V gene. The V gene end was trimmed by 4 bases and the J gene end by 0 bases; junction bases not matched to a gene: 7. The CDR3 totals 15 residues. Here the CDR3 DNA reads TGCGCCAGCAGCCCTCGACAGGGAAGCTCCTACGAGCAGTACTTC. Amino acid sequence: CASSPRQGSSYEQYF.

This clonotype came up a few times. CDR3 region: CSARAMTGVLYEQYF. CDR3 sequence (DNA): TGCAGTGCTAGAGCCATGACAGGAGTCCTCTACGAGCAGTACTTC. This rearrangement joins TRBV20-1 to TRBJ2-7, with D possibly TRBD1 on 6 matching bases. Trimming removed 1 base from V and 3 bases from J, with 16 bases in between. Germline V gene sequence: CDR1 DFQATT, CDR2 SNEGSKA (reference sequence). The length of the CDR3 is 15 residues.

V gene TRBV7-2 combines with J gene TRBJ2-7, with 10 bases identical to TRBD2. Trimming cost V 0 bases and J 1 base; bases outside gene matches: 9. In germline, CDR1 is SGHTA, CDR2 FQGNSA. The length of the CDR3 is 18 residues. CDR3 loop: CASSLALGFSGRSYEQYF. The CDR3 DNA reads TGTGCCAGCAGCTTAGCCCTCGGATTTAGCGGGAGGTCCTACGAGCAGTACTTC.

Many counts were recorded for this clonotype. V and J are TRBV30 and TRBJ2-2, with no clear D. CDR3 size: 15 residues. From germline, CDR1 is GTSNPN and CDR2 SVGIG (reference sequence). V lost 3 bases and J 0 bases, leaving 11 bases between the germline ends. The CDR3 here is CAWSHLGSNTGELFF. CDR3 bases: TGTGCCTGGAGCCACCTGGGATCGAACACCGGGGAGCTGTTTTTT.

The table lists this clonotype with many counts. The chain employs TRBV7-2 and TRBJ1-4; the D is unclear. The germline V and J ends were trimmed by 3 bases and 6 bases, with 11 bases remaining between them. The germline V gene has CDR1 SGHTA and CDR2 FQGNSA. The CDR3 has 14 amino acids. Here the CDR3 DNA reads TGTGCCAGCAGCTTCGGGCAGGACTATGAAAAACTGTTTTTT. Translated, it gives CASSFGQDYEKLFF.

The genes are TRBV29-1 and TRBJ2-3; D is unclear. The CDR3 length is 12 residues. Germline CDR1 SQVTM, CDR2 ANQGSEA. Trimming stripped 3 bases from V and 5 bases from J, with 9 bases between. CDR3 nucleotides: TGCAGCGTTGAGAGTACTGTAGATACGCAGTATTTT. Protein product: CSVESTVDTQYF.

In regard to this clonotype: This may come from a read error, since a much larger clone is one base off. V is TRBV27 and J is TRBJ2-7; D remains ambiguous. Germline CDR1 and CDR2: MNHEY and SMNVEV (reference sequence). The CDR3 is 12 residues long. V was shortened by 6 bases and J by 8 bases, with 14 bases between the two germline ends. CDR3 coding DNA: TGTGCCAGCAGAGACGGTCTATACAAGCAGTACTTC. Translation: CASRDGLYKQYF.

The sample holds a few counts of this clonotype. V usage is TRBV4-3 and J usage is TRBJ1-1; tentatively, D is TRBD1 (5 bases). The germline V gene has CDR1 LGHNA and CDR2 YSLEER. Trimming left V 1 base short and J 5 bases short, with 14 bases between. CDR3 length: 15 residues. CDR3 nucleotides: TGCGCCAGCAGCCAAGCGACAGTAGAAAGTACTGAAGCTTTCTTT. Amino acid sequence: CASSQATVESTEAFF.